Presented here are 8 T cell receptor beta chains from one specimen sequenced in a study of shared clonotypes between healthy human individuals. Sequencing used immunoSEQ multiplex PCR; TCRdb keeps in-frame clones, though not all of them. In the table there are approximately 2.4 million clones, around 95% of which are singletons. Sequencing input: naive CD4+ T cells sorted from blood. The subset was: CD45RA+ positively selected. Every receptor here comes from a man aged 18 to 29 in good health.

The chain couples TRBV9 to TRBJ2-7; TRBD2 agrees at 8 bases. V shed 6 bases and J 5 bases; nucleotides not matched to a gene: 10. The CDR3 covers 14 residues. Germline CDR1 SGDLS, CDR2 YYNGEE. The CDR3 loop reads CASNPGGGVHEQYF. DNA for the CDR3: TGTGCCAGCAACCCCGGGGGGGGCGTCCACGAGCAGTACTTC.

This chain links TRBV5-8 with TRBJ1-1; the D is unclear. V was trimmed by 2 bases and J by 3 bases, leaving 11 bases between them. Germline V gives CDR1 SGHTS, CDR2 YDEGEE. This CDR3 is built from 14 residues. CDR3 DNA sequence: TGTGCCAGCAGCTTCCCGAATTGGGACACTGAAGCTTTCTTT. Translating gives CASSFPNWDTEAFF.

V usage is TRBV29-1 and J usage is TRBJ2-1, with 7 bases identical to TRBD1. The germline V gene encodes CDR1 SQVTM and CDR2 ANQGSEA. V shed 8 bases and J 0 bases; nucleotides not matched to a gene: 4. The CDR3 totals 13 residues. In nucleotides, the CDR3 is TGCAGCATTGGGGACAGCTCCTACAATGAGCAGTTCTTC. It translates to CSIGDSSYNEQFF.

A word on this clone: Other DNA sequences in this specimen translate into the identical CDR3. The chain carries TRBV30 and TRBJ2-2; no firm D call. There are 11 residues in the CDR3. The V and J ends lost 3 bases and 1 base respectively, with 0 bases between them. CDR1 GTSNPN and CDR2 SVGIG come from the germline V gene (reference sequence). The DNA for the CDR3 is TGTGCCTGGAGGAACACCGGGGAGCTGTTTTTT. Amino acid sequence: CAWRNTGELFF.

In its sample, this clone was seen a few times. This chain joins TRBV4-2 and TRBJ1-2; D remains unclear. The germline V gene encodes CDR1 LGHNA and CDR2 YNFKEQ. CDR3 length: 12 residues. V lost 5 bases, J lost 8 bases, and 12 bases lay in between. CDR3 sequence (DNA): TGTGCCAGCAGCACATCGGGCACCGGCTACACCTTC. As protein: CASSTSGTGYTF.

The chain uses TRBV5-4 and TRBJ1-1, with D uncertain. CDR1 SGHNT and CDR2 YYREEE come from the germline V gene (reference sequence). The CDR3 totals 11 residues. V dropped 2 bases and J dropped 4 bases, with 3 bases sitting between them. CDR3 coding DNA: TGTGCCAGCAGCTTCGGCACTGAAGCTTTCTTT. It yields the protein CASSFGTEAFF.

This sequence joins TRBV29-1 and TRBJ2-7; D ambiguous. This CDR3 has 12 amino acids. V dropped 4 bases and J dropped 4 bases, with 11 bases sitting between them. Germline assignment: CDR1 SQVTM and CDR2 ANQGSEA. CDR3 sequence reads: CSVVFSAYEQYF. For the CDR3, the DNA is TGCAGCGTTGTGTTCTCCGCGTACGAGCAGTACTTC.

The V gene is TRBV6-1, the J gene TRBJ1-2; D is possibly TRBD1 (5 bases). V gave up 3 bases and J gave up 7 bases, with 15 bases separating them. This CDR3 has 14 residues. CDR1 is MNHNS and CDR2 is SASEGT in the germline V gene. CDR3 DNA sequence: TGTGCCAGCAGTGAGCCCGGGGACGGTTCTGGCTACACCTTC. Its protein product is CASSEPGDGSGYTF.